A single sample gave rise to the 21 T cell receptor beta chains below, sequenced in a study of T cell responses to AZD1222 COVID-19 vaccine. The table came from immunoSEQ multiplex PCR; TCRdb's copy has only in-frame clones and leaves some out. In the table there are some 120,000 clones, 65% to 90% of which are singletons. The sample in question was peripheral blood, obtained on day 0 of AZD1222 vaccination. The origin of the receptors is an adult in good health.

In this sample, this clone turned up a few times. The chain employs TRBV6-4 and TRBJ1-3; D is unresolved. CDR1 and CDR2 (germline): MRHNA, SNTAGT. The ends were cut back, 4 bases at V and 2 bases at J, with 12 bases in the middle. The CDR3 loop spans 15 amino acids. The CDR3 sequence: CASSVSANPGNTIYF. Here the CDR3 DNA reads TGTGCCAGCAGTGTTTCAGCTAACCCTGGAAACACCATATATTTT.

The chain is built from TRBV28 and TRBJ2-5; D is possibly TRBD1 (6 bases). Germline-derived CDR1 and CDR2 are MDHEN and SYDVKM. V dropped 4 bases and J dropped 5 bases, with 11 bases sitting between them. This CDR3 comprises 13 residues. DNA for the CDR3: TGTGCCAGCAGTTGGGCAGGGGTGGAGACCCAGTACTTC. Translating gives CASSWAGVETQYF.

V is TRBV2 and J is TRBJ2-7; 8 bases are shared with TRBD1. The V gene's germline CDR1 is SNHLY and CDR2 FYNNEI. CDR3 length: 14 residues. V lost 8 bases and J lost 2; bases outside the gene matches: 8. The CDR3 coding sequence is TGTGCCAGCGGTAAAGGACAGGGCACCTACGAGCAGTACTTC. It yields the protein CASGKGQGTYEQYF. Looking up the rest from reference TRBV2 and TRBJ2-7 gives the full variable domain: EPEVTQTPSHQVTQMGQEVILRCVPISNHLYFYWYRQILGQKVEFLVSFYNNEISEKSEIFDDQFSVERPDGSNFTLKIRSTKLEDSAMYFCASGKGQGTYEQYFGPGTRLTVT.

The chain employs TRBV10-2 and TRBJ2-7; 8 bases match TRBD1. With V trimmed by 5 bases and J by 2 bases, 5 bases remained unmatched. The CDR3 has 14 amino acids. In germline, CDR1 is WSHSY, CDR2 SAAADI. The CDR3 here is CASSQGAPTYEQYF. In nucleotides, the CDR3 is TGCGCCAGCAGTCAGGGGGCGCCTACCTACGAGCAGTACTTC.

The V and J genes are TRBV28 and TRBJ2-7; TRBD2 aligns across 10 bases. Germline values: CDR1 MDHEN, CDR2 SYDVKM. Trimming cost V 5 bases and J 6 bases; bases outside gene matches: 16. The length of the CDR3 is 17 residues. CDR3: CASSPLARLAGVGEQYF. DNA for the CDR3: TGTGCCAGCAGTCCCCTAGCCCGCCTAGCGGGAGTGGGCGAGCAGTACTTC.

The gene calls are TRBV18 and TRBJ1-3; D ambiguous. Per the germline V gene, CDR1 is KGHSH and CDR2 is LQKENI. The germline V and J ends were trimmed by 2 bases and 0 bases, with 5 bases remaining between them. This CDR3 comprises 14 residues. CDR3 loop: CASSPTRSGNTIYF. The CDR3 DNA reads as TGTGCCAGCTCACCAACACGCTCTGGAAACACCATATATTTT.

The genes are TRBV2 and TRBJ1-1, with D unclear. Looked up from germline, CDR1 is SNHLY and CDR2 is FYNNEI. The germline V and J ends were trimmed by 7 bases and 0 bases, with 12 bases remaining between them. The CDR3 totals 14 residues. In DNA form, the CDR3 reads TGTGCCAGCAAGGAGGGCAGATTGAACACTGAAGCTTTCTTT. It is translated as CASKEGRLNTEAFF.

The chain couples TRBV3-1 (or the pseudogene TRBV3-2) to TRBJ2-7, with 9 bases aligning to TRBD2. From germline, CDR1 is LGHDT and CDR2 YNNKEL (reference sequence). The CDR3 consists of 14 residues. The ends lost 8 bases at V and 3 bases at J; junction bases unmatched: 8. This CDR3 is CASAGGPVSYEQYF. CDR3 in DNA: TGTGCCAGCGCGGGGGGGCCGGTTAGCTACGAGCAGTACTTC.

The CDR3 DNA reads as TGTGCCAGCCCCAGCACGGCGGGCGCGGGGACTGAAGCTTTCTTT. It translates to CASPSTAGAGTEAFF. The rearrangement links TRBV6-5 to TRBJ1-1; D unclear. Trimming left V 8 bases short and J 5 bases short, with 21 bases between. CDR3 length equals 15 residues. Germline loops: CDR1 MNHEY, CDR2 SVGAGI.

This chain joins TRBV27 and TRBJ2-5; D may be TRBD2 (6 bases). The germline V gene encodes CDR1 MNHEY and CDR2 SMNVEV (reference sequence). The CDR3 spans 16 residues. V was cut by 6 bases and J by 1 base, with 18 bases left in between. CDR3 nucleotide sequence: TGTGCCAGCAGCCTTGGAGGGGACTCCCCCCAAGAGACCCAGTACTTC. It yields the protein CASSLGGDSPQETQYF.

The V and J genes are TRBV27 and TRBJ2-1; TRBD2 might be the D (5 bases). Trimming cost V 5 bases and J 7 bases, with 15 bases left between them. The CDR3 runs to 14 residues. In germline, CDR1 is MNHEY, CDR2 SMNVEV (reference sequence). The CDR3 bases are TGTGCCAGCAGTCGGGGAAACGAGAAAAATGAGCAGTTCTTC. Protein: CASSRGNEKNEQFF.

J is TRBJ2-7 and V is TRBV6-6, with TRBD1 matching over 8 bases. J lost 0 bases, V lost 6 bases, and 7 bases had no gene match. Germline CDR1 is MNHNY and CDR2 is SVGAGI (reference sequence). CDR3 length: 15 residues. CDR3 sequence (DNA): TGTGCCAGCAGCCCCGGACAGGGCCTCTCCTACGAGCAGTACTTC. Protein sequence: CASSPGQGLSYEQYF.

The rearrangement links TRBV24-1 to TRBJ2-1, with a possible D match to TRBD2 (6 bases). CDR1 is KGHDR and CDR2 is SFDVKD in the germline V gene. The CDR3 totals 19 residues. V gave up 5 bases and J gave up 1 base, with 23 bases separating them. CDR3 bases: TGTGCCACCAGTGCGGGCGGGACCTTCGCCACGAAGTCCTACAATGAGCAGTTCTTC. The encoded protein is CATSAGGTFATKSYNEQFF.

This clone was seen once. This rearrangement joins TRBV6-5 to TRBJ1-2; D may be TRBD1 (5 bases). CDR1 is MNHEY, CDR2 SVGAGI, per germline. V lost 6 bases and J 3 bases, leaving 11 bases between the germline ends. CDR3 length: 13 amino acids. CDR3 nucleotide sequence: TGTGCCAGCAGGGGGACGGGCCACTATGGCTACACCTTC. This translates into CASRGTGHYGYTF.

The DNA of the CDR3 is TGTGCCAGCAGCTTGGTACCAGATTCCCAGCAGTACTTC. Its protein product is CASSLVPDSQQYF. The chain couples TRBV5-5 to TRBJ2-7, with no clear D. The germline gives CDR1 SGHKS, CDR2 YYEKEE (reference sequence). V shed 0 bases and J shed 8 bases, with 12 bases lying between them. This CDR3 has 13 amino acids.

Notes on this clone: The sample carries other DNA sequences with the same CDR3. The rearrangement joins TRBV18 to TRBJ2-5, with D uncertain. V lost 1 base to trimming and J lost 5 bases, with 2 bases between them. This CDR3 comprises 11 residues. CDR1 and CDR2 from the germline V gene are KGHSH and LQKENI. The CDR3 region is CASSPRETQYF. DNA for the CDR3: TGTGCCAGCTCACCACGGGAGACCCAGTACTTC.

This clone was counted a single time. This rearrangement joins TRBV7-2 to TRBJ1-1; unclear D gene. This CDR3 is 13 amino acids long. Germline loops: CDR1 SGHTA, CDR2 FQGNSA. Trimming shortened V by 5 bases and J by 4 bases, and 11 bases separated the two germline ends. The CDR3 nucleotides are TGTGCCAGCAGCGATACTACAACCACTGAAGCTTTCTTT. Protein: CASSDTTTTEAFF.

V is TRBV27 and J is TRBJ1-4; TRBD1 might be the D (5 bases). The V end lost 3 bases, the J end lost 8 bases, and 13 bases lay between the germline ends. CDR3 length: 14 amino acids. Per germline, CDR1 MNHEY and CDR2 SMNVEV (reference sequence). The CDR3 loop reads CASSLGTGGEKLFF. The CDR3 nucleotides read TGTGCCAGCAGTTTGGGGACCGGGGGGGAAAAACTGTTTTTT. Looking up the rest from reference TRBV27 and TRBJ1-4 gives the full variable domain: EAQVTQNPRYLITVTGKKLTVTCSQNMNHEYMSWYRQDPGLGLRQIYYSMNVEVTDKGDVPEGYKVSRKEKRNFPLILESPSPNQTSLYFCASSLGTGGEKLFFGSGTQLSVL.

This chain uses TRBV7-8 with TRBJ1-4; no reliable D call. The germline V and J ends were trimmed by 5 bases and 5 bases, with 15 bases remaining between them. The CDR3 sequence is 15 residues long. CDR1 and CDR2 (germline): SGHVS, FQNEAQ. The CDR3 protein is CASSLSTSRNEKLFF. The CDR3 DNA is TGTGCCAGCAGCCTCTCAACTTCGCGAAATGAAAAACTGTTTTTT. Variable domain in full (rest from reference TRBV7-8 and TRBJ1-4): GAGVSQSPRYKVAKRGQDVALRCDPISGHVSLFWYQQALGQGPEFLTYFQNEAQLDKSGLPSDRFFAERPEGSVSTLKIQRTQQEDSAVYLCASSLSTSRNEKLFFGSGTQLSVL.

CDR3 residues: CSTVGTGKTEAFF. CDR3 in DNA: TGCAGCACGGTGGGGACAGGGAAAACTGAAGCTTTCTTT. This chain connects TRBV29-1 to TRBJ1-1, with 9 bases identical to TRBD1. This CDR3 contains 13 residues. V lost 8 bases, J lost 5 bases, and 9 bases stayed unmatched. Germline values: CDR1 SQVTM, CDR2 ANQGSEA.

Only one count was recorded for this clone. V usage is TRBV5-1 and J usage is TRBJ1-3; D is possibly TRBD1 (5 bases). Trimming took 4 bases from V and 2 from J, leaving 10 bases between them. The length of the CDR3 is 14 residues. Germline CDR1 is SGHRS and CDR2 is YFSETQ. CDR3 coding DNA: TGCGCCAGCAGCACGACAGTGGCTGGAAACACCATATATTTT. Translating it yields CASSTTVAGNTIYF.